The TCR beta chain described here comes from a study of cytomegalovirus exposure and HLA in healthy donors (dated by TCRdb to about 2017). Study-wide context: In an earlier analysis of about 560 of the donors, 276 Gb of sequence data and 90 million to 120 million unique TCR beta sequences from 180 million or so T cells were reported. About 280 gigabases of sequencing data and tens of millions of unique TCR sequences were included in an early release covering under 650 HLA-typed donors. The genetic ancestry cluster associated with self-reported Caucasian donors included about 81% of the roughly 390 genotyped donors. The study aimed to test whether signatures of past pathogen exposure could be identified by cataloging public T cell receptors. The study used immunosequencing to profile the T cell repertoires of around 600 subjects and linked those repertoires to cytomegalovirus serostatus. A separate validation cohort of approximately 130 different subjects was used in addition to the approximately 640-subject first cohort. High-throughput TCR immunosequencing, statistical association of individual TCRs with disease status, and machine learning were combined to predict cytomegalovirus infection status. A later analysis re-examined previously published TCR beta repertoires from more than 600 donors and added high-resolution HLA genotyping to investigate patterns of TCR occurrence. Rather than drawing on any new phenotypic data, the later analysis identified candidate immune exposures from TCR beta sequences and the way those sequences occurred across donors. An earlier analysis of 587 of the donors used high-throughput TCR beta sequencing to judge whether each TCR beta V gene segment behaved as functional or pseudogenic. Donor age, sex, ethnicity and CMV serostatus were compiled alongside the repertoire data. A later genetic analysis used genome-wide SNP genotypes for about 65% of the roughly 700 donors, treating that subset as a discovery cohort. All discovery cohort repertoires had been generated using a single sequencing platform. Both class I and class II loci were covered by HLA typing, at four-digit resolution. Typing coverage varied by locus: roughly 629-630 donors for A, B, C, DRB1 and DQB1; approximately 520 for DQA1; about 600 for DPA1; around 490 for DPB1. A handful of DR-DQ haplotypes were treated as single units for association and clustering because of strong linkage in the cohort. Across 300 to 500 genotyped donors of the cohort, an average of approximately 200,000 unique TCR beta nucleotide sequences per donor were sequenced, and approximately 17% of those sequences were non-productive.

The V end gives up 5 bases and the J end 3 bases, leaving 14 bases in the junction not matched to a gene. CDR3 length: 17 amino acids, cysteine to phenylalanine. CDR3 DNA only is kept here, 51 bases in frame from base 1. The CDR1 and CDR2 encoded by the germline V gene (reference sequence) are LNHDA and SQIVND. For this clone: No cognate antigen has been identified for it. No clone much larger than this one lies a single base away; base qualities are absent.

Points the paper makes about the study in general: In a later genetic analysis, fewer N-insertions in productive TCRs were reported among donors in an Asian-associated ancestry cluster than the approximately 710-donor mean. Three of the identified cytomegalovirus-associated TCR beta chains were confirmed in vitro to be specific for cytomegalovirus antigens. An earlier analysis of 587 of the donors showed that most TCR beta V segments appeared in productive rearrangements either about 87% or about 30% of the time, which broadly matched IMGT annotations. The presence/absence analyses assumed that sequencing depth was roughly uniform across donors, and that assumption may not be true. The only immune exposure information available for the cohort was CMV serostatus. Across donors, most TCR sequences were observed very rarely, whereas some public TCRs were present in many individuals. In a later analysis, HLA-associated TCR beta chains showed more clonal expansion and lower generation probabilities than non-associated chains that were equally common. The classifier was reported to diagnose cytomegalovirus status with high specificity and sensitivity in both the original cohort and the validation cohort. Only TCR beta chains were sequenced in this cohort, and the absence of alpha or paired-chain data limited detectable features. Because HLA typing was unavailable for some donors at each locus, only the typed subset was used in association tests. Strong co-occurrence of HLA alleles, especially DR and DQ, made assigning TCR associations to individual alleles difficult. A cluster of highly shared sequence variants was judged likely to be a technical artifact of the sequencing pipeline. Most CMV-associated TCR beta chains appeared to be HLA-restricted in a later analysis, and the HLA associations seemed to be driven largely by CMV exposure. Because counts were too low, roughly 18 rarely observed V segments, including chromosome 9 orphons, were left out of the earlier analysis of some 640 of the donors. An association between a missense DCLRE1C variant and V-gene and J-gene trimming of TCR beta chains was found in a later genetic analysis and replicated in an independent cohort. According to a later analysis, TCR association rates differed among HLA loci, with DRB1 alleles showing the most associated TCRs and HLA-C alleles showing the fewest. In a later analysis, several top co-occurrence clusters were reported to appear linked to parvovirus B19, influenza, CMV and Epstein-Barr virus. Linkage disequilibrium might explain the correlated functional status among segregating V segments, but an unknown experimental factor could not be ruled out. According to the authors, the approach could potentially be generalized to other disease states and immunological phenotypes. Because the 87-base-pair reads could not distinguish some IMGT-functional V segments, including TRBV6-2 and TRBV6-3, those segments were excluded. A later analysis associated about 18,000 TCR beta sequences with specific HLA alleles at a false discovery rate of 0.05. In the study, 164 TCR beta chains were listed as associated with cytomegalovirus. A further reported finding was that TCR beta sequences accurately predicted the HLA-A and HLA-B alleles for most subjects in the first cohort.

Receptor libraries were prepared by the immunoSEQ multiplex PCR assay. For the multiplex PCR, a mixture combining 60 forward primers for TCR Vbeta segments and 13 reverse primers for TCR Jbeta segments was used. A multiplex PCR assay on genomic DNA amplified the CDR3 region of rearranged TCR beta genes. The amplified TCR beta libraries were sequenced on the Illumina HiSeq System as 87-base-pair reads. The authors' analysis ran thus. In a later analysis, roughly 80 million unique TCR beta chains were counted across the 500 to 850 repertoires, and roughly 11 million of these chains were shared by at least two donors. Raw reads were error-corrected and collapsed into unique sequences by a nearest-neighbor algorithm in which closely related sequences were merged to remove PCR and sequencing errors. CDR3 sequences were aligned to IMGT reference sequences to assign V, D and J gene segments. Each retained sequence needed at least a six-nucleotide match to both a V gene segment and a J gene segment. A rearrangement counted as productive if the CDR3 had no stop codons and remained in frame with V and J, and every other rearrangement counted as non-productive. CDR3 was defined according to IMGT convention as the region running from the second conserved V-encoded cysteine to the conserved J-encoded phenylalanine. The earlier analysis of 500 to 750 of the donors excluded any sequence lacking an unambiguous match to a single V gene segment. An earlier analysis of about 600 of the donors called V segments functional above 56.7% productive rearrangements and segregating when the between-donor standard deviation exceeded 5%. To diagnose cytomegalovirus status from the catalog of TCR beta chain sequences, a statistical classification framework was built. In a later analysis, TCR nucleotide sequences were compared against IMGT/GENE-DB human TR gene sequences so that V and J genes could be assigned. In a later analysis, CDR3 sequences and most-parsimonious VDJ recombination scenarios were assigned using the TCRdist pipeline. In a later analysis, each TCR beta chain was defined by its CDR3 amino acid sequence together with its V-gene family, and reads lacking a unique V-gene family were excluded. In a later analysis, 450 to 600 highly shared, low-generation-probability nucleotide sequences were removed to address suspected cross-contamination and a sequencing artifact. A later analysis calculated a clonal expansion index for each public chain from normalized within-repertoire ranks of inferred template counts. In a later analysis, generation probabilities were computed using a VDJ recombination model fitted to out-of-frame rearrangements, and the results were checked against IGoR. In a later analysis, TCR-TCR, TCR-HLA and TCR-CMV co-occurrence was scored with hypergeometric tests, and a repertoire-size bias correction was applied to TCR pairs. In a later analysis, false discovery rates were estimated by permuting HLA or CMV assignments 20 times. A later analysis grouped co-occurring TCRs with DBSCAN, adding TCRdist sequence similarity when clustering within HLA-allele-positive subsets. For co-occurrence clustering, repertoires with fewer than 30,000 or more than 120,000 public chains were excluded, along with a handful of repertoires with anomalous nucleotide sharing. TCRdb mirrors the immuneACCESS table, restricted to in-frame sequences. Some clones are absent from its copies; in checked studies, under half trace to an unresolved V gene, and the reason for the others is unknown. The V and J calls and the clone size are those of that table, but D and trimming were determined from the DNA. The sample contains 150,000 or so clones, over 75% of them found a single time. The ten largest clones add up to about 9.3% of the sample.

The cohort consisted of some 670 healthy bone marrow donors. At the time of sampling, all cohort members were nominally healthy, though unrecorded immune exposures were likely present. The donor tested CMV seropositive, placing the donor among the 290 or so seropositive members of the cohort. A peripheral blood sample was collected from each donor, and TCR beta sequencing was performed on peripheral blood mononuclear cells. The Qiagen DNeasy Blood Extraction Kit was used to extract genomic DNA from the blood cell samples. Material for sequencing was PBMCs. This receptor was taken from a young man in good health and CMV-seropositive. The rearrangement joined TRBV19 to TRBJ2-7; the central 9 bases match TRBD1. CDR3 loop: CASSSAGPGQGNYEQYF. The bases read TGTGCCAGTAGTTCTGCCGGACCGGGACAGGGTAACTACGAGCAGTACTTC.